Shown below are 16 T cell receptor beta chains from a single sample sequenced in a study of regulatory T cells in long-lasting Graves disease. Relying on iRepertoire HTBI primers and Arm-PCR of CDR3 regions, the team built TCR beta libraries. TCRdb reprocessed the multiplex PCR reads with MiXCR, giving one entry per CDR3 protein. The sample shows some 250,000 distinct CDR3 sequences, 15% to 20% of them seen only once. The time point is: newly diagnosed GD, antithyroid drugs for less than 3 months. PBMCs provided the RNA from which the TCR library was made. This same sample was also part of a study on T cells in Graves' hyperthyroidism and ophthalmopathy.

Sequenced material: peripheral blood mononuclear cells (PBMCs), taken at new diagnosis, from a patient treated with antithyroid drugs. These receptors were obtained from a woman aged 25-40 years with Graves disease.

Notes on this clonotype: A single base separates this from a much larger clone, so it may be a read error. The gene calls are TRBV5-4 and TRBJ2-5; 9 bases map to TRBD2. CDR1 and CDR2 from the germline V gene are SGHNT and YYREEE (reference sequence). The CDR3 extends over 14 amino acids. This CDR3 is CANSSPSGKETQYF. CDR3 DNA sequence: TGTGCCAACAGCTCTCCTAGCGGGAAAGAGACCCAGTACTTC.

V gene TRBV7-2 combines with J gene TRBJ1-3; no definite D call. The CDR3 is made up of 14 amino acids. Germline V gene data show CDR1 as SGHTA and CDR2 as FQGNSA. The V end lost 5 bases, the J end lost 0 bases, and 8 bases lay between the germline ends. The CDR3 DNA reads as TGTGCCAGCAGCCCCTTTGGCTCTGGAAACACCATATATTTT. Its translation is CASSPFGSGNTIYF.

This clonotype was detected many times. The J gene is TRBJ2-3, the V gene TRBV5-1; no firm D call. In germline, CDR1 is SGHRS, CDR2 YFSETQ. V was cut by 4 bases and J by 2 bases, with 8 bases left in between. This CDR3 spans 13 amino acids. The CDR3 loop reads CASSQDYTDTQYF. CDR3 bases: TGCGCCAGCAGCCAAGATTACACAGATACGCAGTATTTT.

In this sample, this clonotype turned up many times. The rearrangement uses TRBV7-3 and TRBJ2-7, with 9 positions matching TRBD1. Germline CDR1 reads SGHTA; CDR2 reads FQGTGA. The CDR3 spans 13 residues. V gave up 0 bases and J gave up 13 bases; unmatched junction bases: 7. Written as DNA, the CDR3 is TGTGCCAGCAGCTTAACGTGGGACAGGGCCCAATACTTC. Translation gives CASSLTWDRAQYF.

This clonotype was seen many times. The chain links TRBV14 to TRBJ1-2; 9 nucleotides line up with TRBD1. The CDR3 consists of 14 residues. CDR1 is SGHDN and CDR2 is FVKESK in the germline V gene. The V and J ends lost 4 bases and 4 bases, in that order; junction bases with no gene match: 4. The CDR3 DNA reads TGTGCCAGCAGCCGGGACAGGGCGGGCTATGGCTACACCTTC. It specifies CASSRDRAGYGYTF.

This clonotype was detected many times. In DNA, the CDR3 is TGCAGTGCTAGTAGTGGGGAGGGGTGGACGAACACTGAAGCTTTCTTT. It specifies CSASSGEGWTNTEAFF. The rearrangement joins TRBV20-1 to TRBJ1-1, with a possible D match to TRBD1 (5 bases). CDR3 length: 16 residues. The V gene's germline CDR1 is DFQATT and CDR2 SNEGSKA (reference sequence). The germline V and J ends were trimmed by 3 bases and 1 base, with 18 bases remaining between them.

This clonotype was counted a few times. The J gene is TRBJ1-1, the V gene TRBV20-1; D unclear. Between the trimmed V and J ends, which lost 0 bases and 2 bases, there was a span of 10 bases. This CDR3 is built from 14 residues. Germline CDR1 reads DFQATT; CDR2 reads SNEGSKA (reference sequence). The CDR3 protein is CSARDFSHNTEAFF. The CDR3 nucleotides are TGCAGTGCTAGAGATTTCAGCCATAACACTGAAGCTTTCTTT.

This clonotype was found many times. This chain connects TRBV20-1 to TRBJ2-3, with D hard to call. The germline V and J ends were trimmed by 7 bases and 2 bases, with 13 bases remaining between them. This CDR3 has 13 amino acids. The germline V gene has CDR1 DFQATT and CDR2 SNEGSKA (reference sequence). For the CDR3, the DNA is TGCAGTGATAAGGCCAACCCCACAGATACGCAGTATTTT. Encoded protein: CSDKANPTDTQYF.

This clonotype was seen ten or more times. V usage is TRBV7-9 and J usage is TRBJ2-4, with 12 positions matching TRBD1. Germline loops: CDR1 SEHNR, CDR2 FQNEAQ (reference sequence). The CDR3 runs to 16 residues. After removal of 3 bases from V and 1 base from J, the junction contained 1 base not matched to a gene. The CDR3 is CASSFGTGGAKNIQYF. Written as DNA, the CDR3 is TGTGCCAGCAGCTTTGGGACAGGGGGCGCCAAAAACATTCAGTACTTC.

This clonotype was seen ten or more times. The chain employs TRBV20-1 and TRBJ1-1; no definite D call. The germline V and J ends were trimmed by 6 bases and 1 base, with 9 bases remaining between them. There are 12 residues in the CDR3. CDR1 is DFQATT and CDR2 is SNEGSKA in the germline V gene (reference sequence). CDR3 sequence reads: CSASDGNTEAFF. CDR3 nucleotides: TGCAGTGCCTCGGACGGGAACACTGAAGCTTTCTTT.

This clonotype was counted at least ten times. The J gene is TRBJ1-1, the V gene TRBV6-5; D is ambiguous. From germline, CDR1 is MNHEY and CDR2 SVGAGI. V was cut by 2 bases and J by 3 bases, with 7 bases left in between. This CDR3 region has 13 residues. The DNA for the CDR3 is TGTGCCAGCAGTTACGGCACGGACACTGAAGCTTTCTTT. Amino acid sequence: CASSYGTDTEAFF.

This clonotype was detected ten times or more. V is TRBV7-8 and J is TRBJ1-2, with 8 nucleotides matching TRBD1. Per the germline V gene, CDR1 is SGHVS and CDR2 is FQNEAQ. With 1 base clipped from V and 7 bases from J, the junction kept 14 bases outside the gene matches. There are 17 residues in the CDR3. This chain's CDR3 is CASSLVLGQGLNGGYTF. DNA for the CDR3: TGTGCCAGCAGCTTAGTTCTAGGACAGGGCCTAAACGGTGGCTACACCTTC. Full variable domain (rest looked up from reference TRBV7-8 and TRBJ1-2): GAGVSQSPRYKVAKRGQDVALRCDPISGHVSLFWYQQALGQGPEFLTYFQNEAQLDKSGLPSDRFFAERPEGSVSTLKIQRTQQEDSAVYLCASSLVLGQGLNGGYTFGSGTRLTVV.

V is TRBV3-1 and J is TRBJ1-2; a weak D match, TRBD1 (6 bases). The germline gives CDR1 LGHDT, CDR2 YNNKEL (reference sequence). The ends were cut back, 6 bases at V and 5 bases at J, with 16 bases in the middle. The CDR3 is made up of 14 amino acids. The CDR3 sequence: CASRQTLTGYGYTF. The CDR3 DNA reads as TGTGCCAGCAGACAGACCTTAACAGGGTATGGCTACACCTTC.

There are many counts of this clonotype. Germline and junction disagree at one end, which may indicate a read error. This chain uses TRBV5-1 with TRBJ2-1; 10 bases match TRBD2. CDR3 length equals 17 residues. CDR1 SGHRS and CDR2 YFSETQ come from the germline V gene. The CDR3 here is CASSLEVLAGEYNEQFF. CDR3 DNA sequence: TGTGCCAGCAGCTTGGAGGTTCTAGCGGGGGAATACAATGAGCAGTTCTTC.

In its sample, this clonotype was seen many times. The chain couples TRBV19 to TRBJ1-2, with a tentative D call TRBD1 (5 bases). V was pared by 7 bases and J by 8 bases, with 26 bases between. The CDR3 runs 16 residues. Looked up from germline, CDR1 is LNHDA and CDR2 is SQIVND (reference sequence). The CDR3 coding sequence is TGTGCCAGTAACCCCCGGACACGCGAGACATTGAGGGGCTACACCTTC. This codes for CASNPRTRETLRGYTF. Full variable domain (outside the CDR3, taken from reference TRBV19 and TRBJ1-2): DGGITQSPKYLFRKEGQNVTLSCEQNLNHDAMYWYRQDPGQGLRLIYYSQIVNDFQKGDIAEGYSVSREKKESFPLTVTSAQKNPTAFYLCASNPRTRETLRGYTFGSGTRLTVV.

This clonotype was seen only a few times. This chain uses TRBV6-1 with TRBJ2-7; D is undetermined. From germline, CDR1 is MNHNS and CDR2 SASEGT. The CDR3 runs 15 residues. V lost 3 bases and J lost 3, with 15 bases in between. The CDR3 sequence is CASSDLRYGNYEQYF. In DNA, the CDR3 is TGTGCCAGCAGTGACCTCAGGTACGGAAACTACGAGCAGTACTTC.